A selection of T cell receptor beta chains follows, all from one sample in a study of shared clonotypes between healthy human individuals. Repertoires were generated with immunoSEQ multiplex PCR, while TCRdb's copy carries only in-frame clones and drops some. Here the sample spans millions of clones, around 94% being singletons. The material sequenced was naive CD4+ T cells sorted from blood. Source of these receptors: a man aged 18 to 29 in good health. Both conserved end residues are part of each CDR3. D genes are given only for firm matches. Not every row has a clone size; where given, it reads once, few, many or a size class.

>TRBJ2-3|-|-|TRBV12-5|18
TGTGCTAGTGGTTTGGCGGAAAAAGTGAAAAAAACAACAGATACGCAGTATTTT
CASGLAEKVKKTTDTQYF
>TRBJ2-7|-|TRBD1|TRBV5-1|16
TGCGCCAGCAGCCCCCTACCCGGGACAGGTTACTACGAGCAGTACTTC
CASSPLPGTGYYEQYF
>TRBJ2-3|-|TRBD2|TRBV6-5|13
TGTGCCAGCAGTCCACCGGGACTAGACGCGCAGTATTTT
CASSPPGLDAQYF
>TRBJ1-3|-|-|TRBV11-2|15
TGTGCCAGCAGCTTAGCGGCAGGGAATGGAAACACCATATATTTT
CASSLAAGNGNTIYF
>TRBJ2-7|-|-|TRBV6-1|15
TGTGCCAGCAGTGAAGACGGAAACAGAGACTACGAGCAGTACTTC
CASSEDGNRDYEQYF
>TRBJ1-1|-|TRBD1|TRBV10-3|15
TGTGCCATCAGTGAGGGAGGACAGGGCGGGACTGAAGCTTTCTTT
CAISEGGQGGTEAFF
>TRBJ1-5|once|-|TRBV2|15
TGTGCCAGCAGTGAAGGAGGGGCCCCCAATCAGCCCCAGCATTTT
CASSEGGAPNQPQHF
>TRBJ2-1|-|-|TRBV4-3|13
TGCGCCAGCAGCCAATTTGAGGCGGGAGAGCAGTTCTTC
CASSQFEAGEQFF
>TRBJ2-3|-|-|TRBV27|18
TGTGCCAGCAGCCGAAAGTTGGTCGGCAGGACGAGTGCGGATACGCAGTATTTT
CASSRKLVGRTSADTQYF
>TRBJ1-5|-|-|TRBV6-6|13
TGTGCCAGCAGTTACCAAGAATCTCGGCCCCAGCATTTT
CASSYQESRPQHF
>TRBJ2-5|once|-|TRBV19|19
TGTGCCAGTAGTATAGGAGAACCGGGACAAAGGACGTTCCAAGAGACCCAGTACTTC
CASSIGEPGQRTFQETQYF
>TRBJ2-5|-|-|TRBV10-3|14
TGTGCCATCAGCCAGGGAGGGGGCCAAGAGACCCAGTACTTC
CAISQGGGQETQYF
>TRBJ2-7|-|TRBD1|TRBV30|15
TGTGCCTGCGGGACAGGGGGATCCTTATCCTACGAGCAGTACTTC
CACGTGGSLSYEQYF
>TRBJ1-6|-|TRBD1|TRBV7-9|16
TGTGCCAGCAGCACCATCGGGACAGGACTGAATTCACCCCTCCACTTT
CASSTIGTGLNSPLHF
>TRBJ1-2|-|TRBD1|TRBV2|14
TGTGCCAGCAGTGGTCGACAGGGGGCGGATGGCTACACCTTC
CASSGRQGADGYTF
>TRBJ1-4|-|TRBD1|TRBV29-1|14
TGCAGCGTTGAATACAGGGACAGTGGTGAAAAACTGTTTTTT
CSVEYRDSGEKLFF
>TRBJ2-5|-|TRBD1|TRBV5-1|15
TGCGCCAGCAGCATACACAGGGGAATACAAGAGACCCAGTACTTC
CASSIHRGIQETQYF
>TRBJ1-2|-|TRBD1|TRBV5-1|14
TGCGCCAGCAGCTCCCTACAGGGGGCTGGTGGCTACACCTTC
CASSSLQGAGGYTF
>TRBJ1-2|-|-|TRBV6-1|18
TGTGCCAGCAGTGTATTTCCGCCAGGAACTATGTCTAACTATGGCTACACCTTC
CASSVFPPGTMSNYGYTF
>TRBJ1-6|-|-|TRBV28|14
TGTGCCAGCAGTGGGGGGGGTAGTGGTTCACCCCTCCACTTT
CASSGGGSGSPLHF
>TRBJ2-7|-|-|TRBV2|11
TGTGCCAGCAGTTCTGCCTACGAGCAGTACTTC
CASSSAYEQYF
>TRBJ2-6|-|-|TRBV10-3|14
TGTGCCATCCGTGTCTCTCCTGGGGCCAACGTCCTGACTTTC
CAIRVSPGANVLTF
>TRBJ2-7|-|-|TRBV4-1|16
TGCGCCAGCAGCCAAGGGGGACCCCCCTCGCCCTACGAGCAGTACTTC
CASSQGGPPSPYEQYF
>TRBJ2-5|-|TRBD2|TRBV29-1|15
TGCAGCGTGGATTTCGGGACTAGCAGACAAGAGACCCAGTACTTC
CSVDFGTSRQETQYF
>TRBJ2-3|few|-|TRBV19|12
TGTGCCAGTGAGGGGGGCACAGATACGCAGTATTTT
CASEGGTDTQYF
>TRBJ2-3|-|TRBD1|TRBV6-4|14
TGTGCCAGCAGCCCGGGACAGGGAACAGATACGCAGTATTTT
CASSPGQGTDTQYF
>TRBJ1-2|-|TRBD1|TRBV6-5|14
TGTGCCAGCAGACCCGGGACAGGAGGGTATGGCTACACCTTC
CASRPGTGGYGYTF
>TRBJ2-6|-|-|TRBV28|15
TGTGCCAGCGGGACTTCAAGCTCTGGGGCCAACGTCCTGACTTTC
CASGTSSSGANVLTF
>TRBJ2-7|-|-|TRBV7-2|15
TGTGCCAGCAGCTATGGACGTTCCGCCTCCTACGAGCAGTACTTC
CASSYGRSASYEQYF
>TRBJ2-7|-|TRBD2|TRBV7-3|13
TGTGCCAGCAGCTTAAACCTAGCGGGGGTGCAGTACTTC
CASSLNLAGVQYF
>TRBJ2-4|-|-|TRBV5-4|17
TGTGCCAGCAGCTTCCAGACAGACCTTATAGCCAAAAACATTCAGTACTTC
CASSFQTDLIAKNIQYF
>TRBJ2-7|-|TRBD1|TRBV6-5|11
TGTGCCAGCAGCCCTAGGGGGCAGCAGTACTTC
CASSPRGQQYF
>TRBJ2-3|-|-|TRBV5-1|14
TGCGCCAGCAGCTTGGGGGGCTCATCAGATACGCAGTATTTT
CASSLGGSSDTQYF
>TRBJ1-2|-|-|TRBV6-1|15
TGTGCCAGCAGCCGCTACAGGGAGGCTAACTATGGCTACACCTTC
CASSRYREANYGYTF
>TRBJ1-1|-|TRBD1|TRBV10-3|11
TGTGCCATCAGTGGGGACAGGGAAGCTTTCTTT
CAISGDREAFF
>TRBJ2-3|-|-|TRBV7-9|15
TGTGCCAGCAGCTTACAGTCAGGGATGGGAGATACGCAGTATTTT
CASSLQSGMGDTQYF
>TRBJ2-1|-|-|TRBV7-2|14
TGTGCCAGCAGCCCCGACTATTCCTACAATGAGCAGTTCTTC
CASSPDYSYNEQFF
>TRBJ2-7|-|TRBD1|TRBV7-8|16
TGTGCCAGCAGCTTAGCTGACCGGACAGGGAACTACGAGCAGTACTTC
CASSLADRTGNYEQYF
>TRBJ1-2|-|-|TRBV28|13
TGTGCCAGCAGTTTAGTGAGGGGCTATGGCTACACCTTC
CASSLVRGYGYTF
>TRBJ1-2|-|-|TRBV18|15
TGTGCCAACTCACCCGGGAACAGCTTTAACTATGGCTACACCTTC
CANSPGNSFNYGYTF
>TRBJ1-2|-|-|TRBV6-1|13
TGTGCCAGCAGTATGGATGGGAACTATGGCTACACCTTC
CASSMDGNYGYTF
>TRBJ2-7|-|TRBD2|TRBV19|13
TGTGCCAGTAGTGACGTGGGAGCGGGGGTATCGTACTTC
CASSDVGAGVSYF
>TRBJ1-2|once|-|TRBV25-1|14
TGTGCCAGCAGTGCAGGGTGGACGCCTCACGGCTACACCTTC
CASSAGWTPHGYTF
>TRBJ1-6|-|-|TRBV5-4|14
TGTGCCAGCAGCTCTGGACAGACCAATTCACCCCTCCACTTT
CASSSGQTNSPLHF
>TRBJ2-3|-|-|TRBV10-3|16
TGTGCCATCAGTGAGTCCGGTAGCGGTCCCACAGATACGCAGTATTTT
CAISESGSGPTDTQYF
>TRBJ2-5|-|-|TRBV27|13
TGTGCCAGCGGCCTAGGGACCTCGACTATCCAGTACTTC
CASGLGTSTIQYF
>TRBJ1-1|-|-|TRBV10-3|16
TGTGCCATCAGTGAAAGCCCCCGGGGAGCGAACACTGAAGCTTTCTTT
CAISESPRGANTEAFF
>TRBJ1-5|-|TRBD1|TRBV5-6|14
TGTGCCAGCAGCCGGACAGGGGATAATCAGCCCCAGCATTTT
CASSRTGDNQPQHF
>TRBJ2-7|-|TRBD2|TRBV5-1|17
TGCGCCAGCAGCCCGCTAGCGGGGGCCAGCCGCTCCTACGAGCAGTACTTC
CASSPLAGASRSYEQYF
>TRBJ1-3|-|-|TRBV10-3|15
TGTGCCATCCGCCCGGGAGGGCCGAGTGGAAACACCATATATTTT
CAIRPGGPSGNTIYF
>TRBJ1-1|-|-|TRBV2|12
TGTGCCAGCAGTGAAGTTCAGAGGGAGGCTTTCTTT
CASSEVQREAFF
>TRBJ2-7|-|TRBD2|TRBV13|13
TGTGCCAGCAGCCGTAGCGGGCCGGCTGGGCAGTACTTC
CASSRSGPAGQYF
>TRBJ2-7|-|-|TRBV7-9|15
TGTGCCAGCAGCCCTCGGACACCCGAGGGCTACGAGCAGTACTTC
CASSPRTPEGYEQYF
>TRBJ1-2|-|-|TRBV30|12
TGTGCACCCCGAGGGGGTAACTATGGCTACACCTTC
CAPRGGNYGYTF
>TRBJ1-1|-|-|TRBV6-1|15
TGTGCCAGCGACTCCCTCCAGGGGCTGAACACTGAAGCTTTCTTT
CASDSLQGLNTEAFF
>TRBJ2-7|once|-|TRBV19|13
TGTGCCAGTAGTGGCCAAGCCTCCTACGAGCAGTACTTC
CASSGQASYEQYF
>TRBJ2-2|-|-|TRBV18|15
TGTGCCAGCTCACCCTCGATCGTCAACACCGGGGAGCTGTTTTTT
CASSPSIVNTGELFF
>TRBJ1-2|-|-|TRBV2|12
TGTGCCAGCAGTGAACTGGACTATGGCTACACCTTC
CASSELDYGYTF